The present entry profiles one T cell receptor (beta chain) with its context. Only in-frame clones appear in the TCRdb table, and some are missing; sequencing was by immunoSEQ multiplex PCR. Of fewer than 70,000 clones listed, 80% to 95% are singletons. This record belongs to a study of OX40 agonist ivuxolimab in advanced cancers. The clonotype was recovered from an adult with an advanced solid tumor such as melanoma, head and neck, liver or kidney cancer. The starting material was CD4+ or CD8+ T cells sorted from blood, obtained in a trial of the OX40 agonist ivuxolimab.

The CDR3 nucleotides are TGTGCCAGCAGTCTGACAGGGGGCAGGGATACGCAGTATTTT. This translates into CASSLTGGRDTQYF. The rearrangement links TRBV27 to TRBJ2-3; TRBD1 aligns across 10 bases. V was pared by 5 bases and J by 6 bases, with 5 bases of the junction left unmatched. CDR1 MNHEY and CDR2 SMNVEV come from the germline V gene (reference sequence). The CDR3 spans 14 residues.